The 29 T cell receptor beta chains in this list originate from one sample, sequenced in a study of immune evolution from preneoplasia to lung adenocarcinoma. TCRdb's copy holds only in-frame clones and misses some; the assay was immunoSEQ multiplex PCR. The table lists tens of thousands of clones, roughly 74% of them singletons. Sequencing was carried out using FFPE invasive lung adenocarcinoma tissue. Receptor source: a person aged 60 to 70 with invasive lung adenocarcinoma. Some clones in this sample may be carry-over from other donors' samples.

In its sample, this clone was seen a few times. The chain recombines TRBV7-9 with TRBJ2-7; maybe TRBD1 (6 bases). Germline V CDR1 and CDR2: SEHNR, FQNEAQ (reference sequence). Deletions cut 0 bases from V and 0 bases from J, with 15 bases between. This CDR3 comprises 17 residues. CDR3 sequence (DNA): TGTGCCAGCAGCTTAGCCACTACAGGGTGGGGCTCCTACGAGCAGTACTTC. It translates to CASSLATTGWGSYEQYF.

This chain links TRBV7-9 with TRBJ2-5; 7 positions agree with TRBD2. This CDR3 region has 16 residues. The V segment lost 3 bases and the J segment 5 bases; nucleotides outside the gene matches: 12. Germline V gene data show CDR1 as SEHNR and CDR2 as FQNEAQ (reference sequence). The CDR3 nucleotides read TGTGCCAGCAGCTTGTCCGGACACTCCGGGAGGGAGACCCAGTACTTC. Residues: CASSLSGHSGRETQYF. Supplemented by reference TRBV7-9 and TRBJ2-5, the full variable domain reads DTGVSQNPRHKITKRGQNVTFRCDPISEHNRLYWYRQTLGQGPEFLTYFQNEAQLEKSRLLSDRFSAERPKGSFSTLEIQRTEQGDSAMYLCASSLSGHSGRETQYFGPGTRLLVL.

This clone occurred a few times. This chain joins TRBV9 and TRBJ2-7; no definite D call. The germline gives CDR1 SGDLS, CDR2 YYNGEE. V lost 0 bases to trimming and J lost 6 bases, with 10 bases between them. The CDR3 has 13 residues. This CDR3 reads CASSVEGSSEQYF. The CDR3 coding sequence is TGTGCCAGCAGCGTAGAGGGTAGCTCCGAGCAGTACTTC.

The V call is TRBV5-6, the J call TRBJ2-7; D remains unclear. Trimming cost V 1 base and J 5 bases, with 7 bases left between them. Germline V gene sequence: CDR1 SGHDT, CDR2 YYEEEE. This CDR3 is built from 12 residues. CDR3: CASSLYGDEQYF. The CDR3 coding sequence is TGTGCCAGCAGCTTGTATGGAGACGAGCAGTACTTC.

This clone was seen a few times. V usage is TRBV10-3 and J usage is TRBJ2-1, with D unclear. CDR3 length equals 11 residues. CDR1 is ENHRY and CDR2 is SYGVKD in the germline V gene. With 3 bases removed from V and 15 bases from J, the gap between germline ends came to 12 bases. In nucleotides, the CDR3 is TGTGCCATCAGTGACGGCGAAGGACCGTTCTTC. Residues: CAISDGEGPFF.

The chain couples TRBV28 to TRBJ2-4; TRBD2 is a possible D gene (5 bases). From germline, CDR1 is MDHEN and CDR2 SYDVKM. V was trimmed by 1 base and J by 9 bases, leaving 13 bases between them. There are 14 residues in the CDR3. CDR3 sequence (DNA): TGTGCCAGCAGTTTATCCCTGAGCAGCGGCATTCAGTACTTC. Its protein is CASSLSLSSGIQYF.

The J gene is TRBJ1-4, the V gene TRBV5-6, with D maybe TRBD1 (5 bases). The CDR3 totals 13 residues. From germline, CDR1 is SGHDT and CDR2 YYEEEE. The germline V and J ends were trimmed by 7 bases and 7 bases, with 14 bases remaining between them. The CDR3 region is CASERGRGEKLFF. DNA for the CDR3: TGTGCCAGCGAGCGGGGAAGGGGTGAAAAACTGTTTTTT.

The V and J genes are TRBV18 and TRBJ1-1; D is perhaps TRBD1 (6 bases). Per the germline V gene, CDR1 is KGHSH and CDR2 is LQKENI. The CDR3 totals 15 residues. V lost 1 base to trimming and J lost 11 bases, with 20 bases between them. The CDR3 here is CASSPQGTGGSTAFF. In nucleotides, the CDR3 is TGTGCCAGCTCACCACAAGGGACGGGGGGCTCGACGGCTTTCTTT. Together with reference TRBV18 and TRBJ1-1, the CDR3 gives the full variable domain: NAGVMQNPRHLVRRRGQEARLRCSPMKGHSHVYWYRQLPEEGLKFMVYLQKENIIDESGMPKERFSAEFPKEGPSILRIQQVVRGDSAAYFCASSPQGTGGSTAFFGQGTRLTVV.

This clone was observed a single time. A junction boundary mismatches the germline segment, possibly from a read error. The chain links TRBV5-4 to TRBJ2-7; TRBD1 might be the D (6 bases). This CDR3 comprises 16 residues. Germline-derived CDR1 and CDR2 are SGHNT and YYREEE (reference sequence). Written as DNA, the CDR3 is TGCGCCAGCAGCCAACCAGGGGCCCTGGGCTCGTACGAGCAGTACTTC. Its translation: CASSQPGALGSYEQYF.

V gene TRBV11-2 combines with J gene TRBJ1-4; D gene uncertain. The V end was cut by 2 bases, the J end by 3 bases, with 19 bases between. The CDR3 is 18 residues long. Germline CDR1 SGHAT, CDR2 FQNNGV. This CDR3 is CASSLTSSYARANEKLFF. CDR3 sequence (DNA): TGTGCCAGCAGCTTAACCAGCAGTTATGCTCGGGCTAATGAAAAACTGTTTTTT.

V gene TRBV19 combines with J gene TRBJ2-3; D unclear. The CDR3 consists of 15 residues. CDR1 and CDR2 from the germline V gene are LNHDA and SQIVND (reference sequence). V was shortened by 3 bases and J by 0 bases, with 10 bases between the two germline ends. The CDR3 region is CASSIRWGSTDTQYF. CDR3 nucleotide sequence: TGTGCCAGTAGTATCCGCTGGGGTAGCACAGATACGCAGTATTTT.

The chain links TRBV6-4 to TRBJ2-2; D not certain. With 2 bases removed from V and 3 bases from J, the gap between germline ends came to 4 bases. The germline CDR1 and CDR2 sequences are MRHNA and SNTAGT. CDR3 length: 13 amino acids. Here the CDR3 reads CASSDGDTGELFF. Here the CDR3 DNA reads TGTGCCAGCAGTGACGGGGACACCGGGGAGCTGTTTTTT.

J is TRBJ2-7 and V is TRBV14, with 9 bases identical to TRBD1. The CDR3 spans 14 residues. Germline assignment: CDR1 SGHDN and CDR2 FVKESK. Germline trimming cut 4 bases from V and 2 bases from J; bases unmatched to any gene: 3. The CDR3 DNA follows: TGTGCCAGCAGCCGATGGACAGGGGCCTACGAGCAGTACTTC. This gives the protein CASSRWTGAYEQYF. The variable domain in full, with the rest retrieved from reference TRBV14 and TRBJ2-7, is EAGVTQFPSHSVIEKGQTVTLRCDPISGHDNLYWYRRVMGKEIKFLLHFVKESKQDESGMPNNRFLAERTGGTYSTLKVQPAELEDSGVYFCASSRWTGAYEQYFGPGTRLTVT.

The chain couples TRBV30 to TRBJ2-1, with D possibly matching TRBD1 (5 bases). The germline V and J ends were trimmed by 6 bases and 2 bases, with 14 bases remaining between them. CDR3 length: 14 residues. Germline CDR1 is GTSNPN and CDR2 is SVGIG (reference sequence). For the CDR3, the DNA is TGTGCCTGTATCAGGGATGGGACCTACAATGAGCAGTTCTTC. Translating it yields CACIRDGTYNEQFF.

This sequence joins TRBV6-5 and TRBJ2-3; TRBD1 matches at 7 bases. The trim removed 6 bases at V and 5 bases at J, leaving 8 bases unmatched. Germline V gene data show CDR1 as MNHEY and CDR2 as SVGAGI. The CDR3 is made up of 14 amino acids. CDR3 region: CASSPGQIRDTQYF. The DNA for the CDR3 is TGTGCCAGCAGCCCGGGACAGATAAGAGATACGCAGTATTTT.

The chain has TRBV28 and TRBJ1-1; D is possibly TRBD1 (5 bases). Per germline, CDR1 MDHEN and CDR2 SYDVKM. Trimming removed 6 bases from V and 2 bases from J, with 13 bases in between. CDR3 length: 14 amino acids. CDR3 sequence reads: CASRTGQGNTEAFF. The DNA of the CDR3 is TGTGCCAGCAGGACGGGCCAGGGAAACACTGAAGCTTTCTTT.

The rearrangement uses TRBV19 and TRBJ2-2; no clear D gene. V was shortened by 8 bases and J by 5 bases, with 18 bases between the two germline ends. The CDR3 is 15 amino acids. The germline V gene encodes CDR1 LNHDA and CDR2 SQIVND (reference sequence). The CDR3 bases are TGTGCCAGTTCAAAGTTCGGCCGGGTTACCGGGGAGCTGTTTTTT. Its protein is CASSKFGRVTGELFF. The full variable domain, its missing parts supplied by reference TRBV19 and TRBJ2-2, is DGGITQSPKYLFRKEGQNVTLSCEQNLNHDAMYWYRQDPGQGLRLIYYSQIVNDFQKGDIAEGYSVSREKKESFPLTVTSAQKNPTAFYLCASSKFGRVTGELFFGEGSRLTVL.

V usage is TRBV18 and J usage is TRBJ2-5, with D maybe TRBD2 (5 bases). Germline CDR1 reads KGHSH; CDR2 reads LQKENI. The V end lost 2 bases, the J end lost 2 bases, and 18 bases lay between the germline ends. The CDR3 contains 17 residues. CDR3 region: CASSPSGPGGPQETQYF. The CDR3 DNA is TGTGCCAGCTCACCATCTGGACCCGGAGGTCCACAAGAGACCCAGTACTTC.

V gene TRBV5-6 combines with J gene TRBJ2-7; the D gene could be TRBD1 or TRBD2 (5 bases each). The CDR3 totals 13 residues. In germline, CDR1 is SGHDT, CDR2 YYEEEE. V gave up 4 bases and J gave up 0 bases, with 8 bases separating them. The CDR3 DNA is TGTGCCAGCAGCAGGGACCACTCCTACGAGCAGTACTTC. As protein: CASSRDHSYEQYF.

This chain connects TRBV29-1 to TRBJ2-5; D is undetermined. CDR3 size: 14 residues. Germline loops: CDR1 SQVTM, CDR2 ANQGSEA. V lost 4 bases and J lost 7, with 19 bases in between. CDR3 DNA sequence: TGCAGCGTTGGGCAGGAACCCAGCAGGTTGACCCAGTACTTC. Protein sequence: CSVGQEPSRLTQYF.

This sequence joins TRBV28 and TRBJ1-4; TRBD1 aligns across 8 bases. The CDR3 totals 17 residues. Germline CDR1 is MDHEN and CDR2 is SYDVKM. The junction had 11 bases not matched to a gene; V was cut back by 6 bases and J by 2 bases. CDR3 loop: CASSKTGGRATNEKLFF. In nucleotides, the CDR3 is TGTGCCAGCAGCAAAACAGGGGGTAGGGCTACTAATGAAAAACTGTTTTTT. The full variable domain, its missing parts supplied by reference TRBV28 and TRBJ1-4, is DVKVTQSSRYLVKRTGEKVFLECVQDMDHENMFWYRQDPGLGLRLIYFSYDVKMKEKGDIPEGYSVSREKKERFSLILESASTNQTSMYLCASSKTGGRATNEKLFFGSGTQLSVL.

In its sample, this clone was seen once. The V and J genes are TRBV28 and TRBJ1-2; 7 positions agree with TRBD1. Germline CDR1 reads MDHEN; CDR2 reads SYDVKM. This CDR3 has 15 residues. The V and J ends lost 6 bases and 2 bases, in that order; junction bases with no gene match: 9. CDR3 sequence reads: CASRTLRGSNYGYTF. The CDR3 DNA is TGTGCCAGCAGGACCCTCAGGGGGTCAAACTATGGCTACACCTTC.

The rearrangement joins TRBV7-2 to TRBJ1-1, with TRBD1 matching 7 bases. CDR3 length equals 15 residues. Looked up from germline, CDR1 is SGHTA and CDR2 is FQGNSA. The V and J ends lost 1 base and 0 bases, in that order; junction bases with no gene match: 2. The CDR3 is CASSLGTGLNTEAFF. The CDR3 bases are TGTGCCAGCAGCTTAGGGACAGGACTGAACACTGAAGCTTTCTTT.

The gene calls are TRBV28 and TRBJ1-3, with a tentative D call TRBD1 (5 bases). Trimming pared 5 bases from V and 4 bases from J, leaving 18 bases between. Germline V gene data show CDR1 as MDHEN and CDR2 as SYDVKM. This CDR3 region has 16 residues. The CDR3 sequence: CASSPGEGTAGNTIYF. The DNA of the CDR3 is TGTGCCAGCAGTCCTGGAGAAGGGACCGCCGGAAACACCATATATTTT.

The chain has TRBV7-2 and TRBJ2-7; 8 bases fit TRBD2. Per the germline V gene, CDR1 is SGHTA and CDR2 is FQGNSA. Trimming cost V 3 bases and J 2 bases; bases outside gene matches: 6. This CDR3 has 15 residues. CDR3 region: CASSFGSGGAYEQYF. The CDR3 coding sequence is TGTGCCAGCAGCTTTGGGAGCGGGGGAGCCTACGAGCAGTACTTC.

This clone appeared a few times. In DNA form, the CDR3 reads TGCGCCAGCAGCTCAGAGACAGGGCATAAACTCTACACCTTC. Amino acid sequence: CASSSETGHKLYTF. This chain connects TRBV5-1 to TRBJ1-2; 7 bases are shared with TRBD1. Germline CDR1 SGHRS, CDR2 YFSETQ. The CDR3 is made up of 14 amino acids. V gave up 3 bases and J gave up 10 bases; unmatched junction bases: 12.

The J gene is TRBJ2-2, the V gene TRBV7-3; D call uncertain. CDR1 is SGHTA and CDR2 is FQGTGA in the germline V gene. V was shortened by 1 base and J by 1 base, with 4 bases between the two germline ends. The CDR3 extends over 14 amino acids. The CDR3 sequence: CASSLMGNTGELFF. DNA for the CDR3: TGTGCCAGCAGCTTAATGGGGAACACCGGGGAGCTGTTTTTT.

This chain joins TRBV18 and TRBJ2-6; D not certain. The CDR3 is 15 residues long. Between the trimmed V and J ends, which lost 3 bases and 0 bases, there was a span of 6 bases. Per germline, CDR1 KGHSH and CDR2 LQKENI. The chain's CDR3 is CASSPTGSGANVLTF. The CDR3 DNA is TGTGCCAGCTCACCGACTGGCTCTGGGGCCAACGTCCTGACTTTC.

The chain joins TRBV6-1 to TRBJ2-1; D uncertain. This CDR3 has 12 residues. Germline V gene sequence: CDR1 MNHNS, CDR2 SASEGT. Between the trimmed V and J ends, which lost 6 bases and 7 bases, there was a span of 10 bases. CDR3 in DNA: TGTGCCAGCAGAGTCTGGGGAAATGAGCAGTTCTTC. This sequence encodes CASRVWGNEQFF.